This TCR beta chain was identified in a study of human T cells and chemical hapten exposure. As for the study in general: The use of 2% DPC on approximately 2 cm by approximately 2 cm of upper inner arm skin constituted sensitization.

Time point specified: pre-sensitization, week 0. The treatment: therapeutic diphenylcyclopropenone sensitization with weekly scalp DPC. Patches went on only after blood had been drawn each time. This clonotype was observed a handful of times. In germline, CDR1 is KGHSH, CDR2 LQKENI. The CDR3 spans 15 residues. V was shortened by 6 bases and J by 1 base, with 15 bases between the two germline ends. TCRdb reprocessed the RACE reads via MiXCR and lists one record per CDR3 protein. Among almost 40,000 distinct CDR3 sequences, around 7.6% were seen once, and the ten largest hold around 1.2%. The sequences come from whole blood, collected in connection with sensitization to the hapten diphenylcyclopropenone (DPC). This chain joins TRBV18 and TRBJ1-1, with a weak D call TRBD1 (5 bases). The clonotype comes from a woman aged 45-65 years with alopecia areata. Some clones in this sample may be carry-over from other donors' samples. CDR3 DNA sequence: TGTGCCAGCTCCGCAGCCCATGGGACGAACACTGAAGCTTTCTTT. Translation: CASSAAHGTNTEAFF.